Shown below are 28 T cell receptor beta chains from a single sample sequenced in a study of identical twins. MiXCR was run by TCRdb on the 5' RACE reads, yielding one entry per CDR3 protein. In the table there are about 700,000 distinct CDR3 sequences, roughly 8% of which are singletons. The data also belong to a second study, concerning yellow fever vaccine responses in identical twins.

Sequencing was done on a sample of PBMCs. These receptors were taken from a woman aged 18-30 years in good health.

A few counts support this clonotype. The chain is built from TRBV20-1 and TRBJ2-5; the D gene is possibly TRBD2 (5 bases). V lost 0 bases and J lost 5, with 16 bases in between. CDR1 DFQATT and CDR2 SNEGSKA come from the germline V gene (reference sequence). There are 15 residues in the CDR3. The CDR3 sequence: CSARDTRAPSETQYF. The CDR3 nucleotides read TGCAGTGCTAGAGACACGAGGGCCCCCAGTGAGACCCAGTACTTC.

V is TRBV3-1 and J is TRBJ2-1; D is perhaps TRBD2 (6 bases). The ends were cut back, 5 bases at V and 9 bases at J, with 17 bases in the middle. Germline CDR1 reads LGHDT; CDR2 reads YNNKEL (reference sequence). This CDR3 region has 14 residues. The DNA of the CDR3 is TGTGCCAGCAGCTCCCGACTAGGCGCCGGTGAGCAGTTCTTC. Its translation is CASSSRLGAGEQFF.

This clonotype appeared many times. CDR3 protein: CASSADGAGELFF. The CDR3 DNA reads as TGTGCCAGCAGCGCGGACGGGGCCGGGGAGCTGTTTTTT. This sequence joins TRBV14 and TRBJ2-2, with D perhaps TRBD2 (5 bases). Germline-derived CDR1 and CDR2 are SGHDN and FVKESK. This CDR3 has 13 residues. Between the trimmed V and J ends, which lost 5 bases and 6 bases, there was a span of 10 bases.

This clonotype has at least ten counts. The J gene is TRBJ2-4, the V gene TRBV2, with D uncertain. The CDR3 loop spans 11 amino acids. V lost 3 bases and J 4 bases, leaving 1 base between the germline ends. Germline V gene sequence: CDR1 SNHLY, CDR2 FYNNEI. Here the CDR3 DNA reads TGTGCCAGCAGTGATAAAAACATTCAGTACTTC. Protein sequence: CASSDKNIQYF.

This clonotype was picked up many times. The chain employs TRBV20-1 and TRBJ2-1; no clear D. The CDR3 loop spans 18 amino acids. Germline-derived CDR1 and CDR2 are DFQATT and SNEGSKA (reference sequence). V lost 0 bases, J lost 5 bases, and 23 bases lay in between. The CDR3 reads CSAREIIRAGLKDNEQFF. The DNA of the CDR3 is TGCAGTGCTAGAGAGATCATACGTGCCGGCCTCAAGGACAATGAGCAGTTCTTC.

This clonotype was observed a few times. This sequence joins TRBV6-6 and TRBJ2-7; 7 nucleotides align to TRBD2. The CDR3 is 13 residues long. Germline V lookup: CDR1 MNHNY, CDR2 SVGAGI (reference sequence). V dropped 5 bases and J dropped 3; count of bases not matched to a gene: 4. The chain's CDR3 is CASSRLAGYEQYF. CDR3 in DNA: TGTGCCAGCAGTAGACTAGCAGGCTACGAGCAGTACTTC.

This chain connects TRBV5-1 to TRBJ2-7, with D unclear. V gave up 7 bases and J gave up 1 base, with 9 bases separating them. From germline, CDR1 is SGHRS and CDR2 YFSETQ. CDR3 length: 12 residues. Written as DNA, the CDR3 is TGCGCCAGCCAAGCTAGTTCCTACGAGCAGTACTTC. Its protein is CASQASSYEQYF.

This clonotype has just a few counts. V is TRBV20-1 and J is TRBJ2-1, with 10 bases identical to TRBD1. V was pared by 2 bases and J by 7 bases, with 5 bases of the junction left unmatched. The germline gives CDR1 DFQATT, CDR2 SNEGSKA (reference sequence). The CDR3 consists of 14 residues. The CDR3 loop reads CSARTGTGENEQFF. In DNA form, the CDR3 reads TGCAGTGCTAGAACCGGGACAGGGGAAAATGAGCAGTTCTTC.

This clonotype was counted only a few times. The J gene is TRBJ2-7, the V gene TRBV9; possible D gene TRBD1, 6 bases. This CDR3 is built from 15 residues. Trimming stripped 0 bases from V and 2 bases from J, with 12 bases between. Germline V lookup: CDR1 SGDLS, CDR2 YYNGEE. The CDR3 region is CASSVGSQGTYEQYF. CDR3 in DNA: TGTGCCAGCAGCGTAGGGTCGCAGGGGACCTACGAGCAGTACTTC.

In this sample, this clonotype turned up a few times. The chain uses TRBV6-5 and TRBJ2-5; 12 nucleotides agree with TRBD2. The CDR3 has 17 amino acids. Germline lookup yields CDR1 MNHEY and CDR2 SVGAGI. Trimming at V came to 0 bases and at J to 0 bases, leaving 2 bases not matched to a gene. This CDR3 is CASSYSGLAGNQETQYF. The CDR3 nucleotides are TGTGCCAGCAGTTACTCAGGACTAGCGGGGAACCAAGAGACCCAGTACTTC.

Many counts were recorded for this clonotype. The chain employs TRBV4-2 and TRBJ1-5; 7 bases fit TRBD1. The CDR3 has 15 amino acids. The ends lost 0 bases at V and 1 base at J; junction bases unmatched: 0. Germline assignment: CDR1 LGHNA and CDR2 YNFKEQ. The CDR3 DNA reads TGTGCCAGCAGCCAAGAACAGGGGAGCAATCAGCCCCAGCATTTT. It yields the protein CASSQEQGSNQPQHF.

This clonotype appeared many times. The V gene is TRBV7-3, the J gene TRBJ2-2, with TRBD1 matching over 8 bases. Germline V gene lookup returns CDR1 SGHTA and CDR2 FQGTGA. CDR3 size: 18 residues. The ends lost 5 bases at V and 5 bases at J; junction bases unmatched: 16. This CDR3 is CASSLNPGQGWGTGELFF. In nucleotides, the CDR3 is TGTGCCAGCAGCCTCAACCCTGGACAGGGTTGGGGGACCGGGGAGCTGTTTTTT.

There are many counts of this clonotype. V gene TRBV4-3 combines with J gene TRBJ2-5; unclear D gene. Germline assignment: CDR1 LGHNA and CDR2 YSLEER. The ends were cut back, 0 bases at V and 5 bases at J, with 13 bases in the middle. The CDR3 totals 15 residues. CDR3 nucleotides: TGCGCCAGCAGCCAAGATCCTCTAAGCGAGGAGACCCAGTACTTC. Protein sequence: CASSQDPLSEETQYF.

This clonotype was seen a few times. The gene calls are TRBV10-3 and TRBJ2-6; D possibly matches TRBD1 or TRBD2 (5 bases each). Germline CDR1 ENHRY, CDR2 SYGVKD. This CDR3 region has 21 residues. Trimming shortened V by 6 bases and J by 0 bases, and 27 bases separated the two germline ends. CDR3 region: CAISRIATQDPHSSGANVLTF. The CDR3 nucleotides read TGTGCCATCAGCAGAATAGCGACACAGGACCCCCACAGCTCTGGGGCCAACGTCCTGACTTTC.

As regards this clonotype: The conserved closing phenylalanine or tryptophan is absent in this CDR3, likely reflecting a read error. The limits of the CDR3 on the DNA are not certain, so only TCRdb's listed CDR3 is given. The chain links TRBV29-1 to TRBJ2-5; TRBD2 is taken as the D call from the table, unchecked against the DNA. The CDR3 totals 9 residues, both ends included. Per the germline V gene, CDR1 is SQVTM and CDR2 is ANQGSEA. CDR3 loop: CSVPGLAGI.

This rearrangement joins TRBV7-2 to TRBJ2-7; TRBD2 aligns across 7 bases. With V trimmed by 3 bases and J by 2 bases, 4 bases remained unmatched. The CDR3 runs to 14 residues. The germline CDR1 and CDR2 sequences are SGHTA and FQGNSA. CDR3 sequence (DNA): TGTGCCAGCAGCTTGTACGGGAGGCCCTACGAGCAGTACTTC. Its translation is CASSLYGRPYEQYF.

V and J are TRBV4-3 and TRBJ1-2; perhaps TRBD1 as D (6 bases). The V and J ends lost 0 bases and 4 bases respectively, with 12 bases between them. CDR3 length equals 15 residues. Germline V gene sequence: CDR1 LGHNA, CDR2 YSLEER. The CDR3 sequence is CASSQDGGHIYGYTF. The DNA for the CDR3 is TGCGCCAGCAGCCAAGATGGGGGACACATCTATGGCTACACCTTC.

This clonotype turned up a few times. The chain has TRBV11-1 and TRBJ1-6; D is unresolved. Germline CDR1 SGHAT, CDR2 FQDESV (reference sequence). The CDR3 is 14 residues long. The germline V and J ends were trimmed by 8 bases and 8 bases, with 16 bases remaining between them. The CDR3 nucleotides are TGTGCCAGCTCCCCGACGGACGACCATTCACCCCTCCACTTT. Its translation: CASSPTDDHSPLHF. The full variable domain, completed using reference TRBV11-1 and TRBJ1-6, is EAEVAQSPRYKITEKSQAVAFWCDPISGHATLYWYRQILGQGPELLVQFQDESVVDDSQLPKDRFSAERLKGVDSTLKIQPAELGDSAMYLCASSPTDDHSPLHFGNGTRLTVT.

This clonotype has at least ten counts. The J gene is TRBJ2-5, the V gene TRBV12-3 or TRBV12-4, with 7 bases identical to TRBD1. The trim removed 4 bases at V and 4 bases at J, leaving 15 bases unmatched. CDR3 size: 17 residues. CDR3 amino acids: CASSSLPDRAMLETQYF. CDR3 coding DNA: TGTGCCAGCAGTTCCCTCCCTGACAGGGCCATGCTAGAGACCCAGTACTTC.

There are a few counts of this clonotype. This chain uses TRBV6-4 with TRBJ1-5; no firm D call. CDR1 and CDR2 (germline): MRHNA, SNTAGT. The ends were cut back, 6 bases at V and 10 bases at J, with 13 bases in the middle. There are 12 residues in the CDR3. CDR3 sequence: CASSARRQPQHF. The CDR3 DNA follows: TGTGCCAGCAGCGCCCGGCGCCAACCCCAGCATTTT.

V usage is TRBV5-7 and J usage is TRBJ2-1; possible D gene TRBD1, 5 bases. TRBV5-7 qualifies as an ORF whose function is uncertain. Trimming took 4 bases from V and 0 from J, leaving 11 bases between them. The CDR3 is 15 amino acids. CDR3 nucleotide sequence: TGTGCCAGCAGCCTGGGGCCGTTCTCCTACAATGAGCAGTTCTTC. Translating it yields CASSLGPFSYNEQFF.

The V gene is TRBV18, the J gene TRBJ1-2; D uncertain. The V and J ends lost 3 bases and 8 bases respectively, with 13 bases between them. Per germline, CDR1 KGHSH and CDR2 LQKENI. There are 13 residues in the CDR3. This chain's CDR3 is CASSPSGGYGYTF. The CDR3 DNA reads TGTGCCAGCTCACCGAGTGGAGGGTACGGCTACACCTTC. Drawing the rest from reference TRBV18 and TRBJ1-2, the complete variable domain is NAGVMQNPRHLVRRRGQEARLRCSPMKGHSHVYWYRQLPEEGLKFMVYLQKENIIDESGMPKERFSAEFPKEGPSILRIQQVVRGDSAAYFCASSPSGGYGYTFGSGTRLTVV.

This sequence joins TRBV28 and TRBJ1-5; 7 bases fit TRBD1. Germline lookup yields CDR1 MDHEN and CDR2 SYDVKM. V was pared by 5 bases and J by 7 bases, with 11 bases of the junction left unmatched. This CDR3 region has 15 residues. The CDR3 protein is CASSPPRTGGQPQHF. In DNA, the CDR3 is TGTGCCAGCAGTCCCCCGCGGACAGGTGGCCAGCCCCAGCATTTT.

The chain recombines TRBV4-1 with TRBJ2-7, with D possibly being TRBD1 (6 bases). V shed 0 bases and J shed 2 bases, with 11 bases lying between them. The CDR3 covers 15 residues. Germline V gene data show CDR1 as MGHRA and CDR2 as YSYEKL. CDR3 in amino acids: CASSQDIGTPYEQYF. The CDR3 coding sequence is TGCGCCAGCAGCCAAGACATCGGGACACCCTACGAGCAGTACTTC.

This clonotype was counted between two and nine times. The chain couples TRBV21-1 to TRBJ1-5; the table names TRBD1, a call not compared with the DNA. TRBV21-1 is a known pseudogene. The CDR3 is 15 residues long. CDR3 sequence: CASSKVGDSNQPQHF. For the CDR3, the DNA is TGTGCCAGCAGCAAAGTGGGGGACAGCAATCAGCCCCAGCATTTT.

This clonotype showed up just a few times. The CDR3 here is CSAMDSHTGELFF. CDR3 sequence (DNA): TGCAGTGCTATGGACAGCCACACCGGGGAGCTGTTTTTT. The J gene is TRBJ2-2, the V gene TRBV20-1, with D possibly TRBD1 on 6 matching bases. The CDR3 totals 13 residues. The V gene lost 4 bases and the J gene lost 3 bases, with 9 bases spanning the gap. The germline CDR1 and CDR2 sequences are DFQATT and SNEGSKA (reference sequence).

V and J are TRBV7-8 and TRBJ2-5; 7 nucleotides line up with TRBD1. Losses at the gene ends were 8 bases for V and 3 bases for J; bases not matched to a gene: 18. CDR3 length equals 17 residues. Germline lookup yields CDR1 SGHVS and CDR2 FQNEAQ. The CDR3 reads CASASPLSTGYEETQYF. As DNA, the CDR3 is TGTGCCAGCGCATCGCCCTTGTCGACAGGGTACGAAGAGACCCAGTACTTC.

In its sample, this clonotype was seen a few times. The CDR3, as DNA: TGTGCCAGCTCACCACCCGGGACAGGGAAAGGGACCTACGAGCAGTACTTC. Translated: CASSPPGTGKGTYEQYF. The rearrangement joins TRBV18 to TRBJ2-7; the match to TRBD1 covers 9 bases. The junction had 8 bases not matched to a gene; V was cut back by 0 bases and J by 2 bases. The CDR3 is 17 residues long. The germline V gene encodes CDR1 KGHSH and CDR2 LQKENI.